This T cell receptor beta chain was found in a study of post-analysis software for immune sequencing data. Germline CDR1 reads SGHDN; CDR2 reads FVKESK. The CDR3 sequence is 13 residues long. V lost 3 bases, J lost 4 bases, and 9 bases lay in between. TCR beta cDNA libraries had unique molecular identifiers. One entry per CDR3 protein, called by TCRdb with MiXCR from the PCR reads. The data show about 820,000 distinct CDR3 sequences, with about 50% seen just once and around 4.5% held by the top ten. Findings of the study overall: Compared with controls, patients had more of about 5 TRBV segments, including TRBV5-6, TRBV5-1 and TRBV20-1.

A word on this clonotype: Antigen unknown.

The receptor was isolated from a girl aged 10 to 17 with multiple sclerosis. This chain uses TRBV14 with TRBJ1-2; D unclear. The sequenced sample consisted of blood. This chain's CDR3 is CASSHPGVYGYTF. CDR3 coding DNA: TGTGCCAGCAGCCACCCCGGGGTCTATGGCTACACCTTC.